This T cell receptor (beta chain) was retrieved from a study of prognosis after radiotherapy for stage I lung cancer. The CDR3 covers 15 residues. The junction had 7 bases not matched to a gene; V was cut back by 3 bases and J by 7 bases. Germline V lookup: CDR1 SGHRS, CDR2 YFSETQ. Two-round multiplex PCR, the amplification method, yielded TCR beta CDR3 from genomic DNA. Gene-specific primers for each TRBV and TRBJ gene drove first-round PCR. TCRdb called the multiplex PCR reads again in MiXCR, with one record for every CDR3 protein. The table includes just over 30,000 distinct CDR3 sequences, 25% to 35% detected once. This clonotype was found many times. Two sampling time points were used, and 6 to 6.5 milliliters of peripheral blood were drawn at each.

This chain links TRBV5-1 with TRBJ1-6, with 7 bases matching TRBD1. The source was PBMCs, collected before or after stereotactic body radiation therapy (not recorded which). The sequence was collected from a donor over 45 with non-small cell lung cancer. CDR3 coding DNA: TGCGCCAGCAGCTATTTCGGACAGGAAAATTCACCCCTCCACTTT. Protein product: CASSYFGQENSPLHF.